This T cell receptor (beta chain) was recovered during a study of CD8 T cells in ankylosing spondylitis. The CDR3 length is 16 residues. Germline CDR1 and CDR2: LGHNA and YNFKEQ. The V and J ends lost 1 base and 2 bases, in that order; junction bases with no gene match: 7. This clonotype was counted many times. What it binds is unknown. MiXCR, run by TCRdb on the 5' RACE reads, gives a single entry per CDR3 protein. The table has 75,000 to 95,000 distinct CDR3 sequences, about 8.3% seen once. General study points: In ankylosing spondylitis blood, a motif of eight highly homologous TCR beta variants appeared characteristic.

The rearrangement links TRBV4-2 to TRBJ2-7; 8 nucleotides match TRBD2. Sequencing was done on a sample of blood, either unsorted or a sorted T cell fraction (not recorded which). The TCR was taken from a male donor with ankylosing spondylitis. CDR3 coding DNA: TGTGCCAGCAGCCAAGTTCAGCGGGAGATTGCCTACGAGCAGTACTTC. It translates to CASSQVQREIAYEQYF.